This TCR beta chain was identified in a study of tumor-infiltrating lymphocytes in primary liver carcinoma. Whole-study context: Patients diagnosed with primary liver carcinoma received treatment through surgical resection. Samples returned roughly 3.5 to 8 million productive TCRbeta reads each. Read depth did not differ significantly between tissue types.

Using a constant-region primer together with ProtoScript II reverse transcriptase, TCR beta cDNA was made from around 500 ng of total RNA. Three nested multiplex PCR rounds of slightly modified ARM-PCR generated TCR beta libraries. Rounds one and two of PCR, each of 10 cycles, were primed with TRBV1-TRBV30 forward primers and a C-beta reverse primer. TCRdb itself ran the multiplex PCR reads through MiXCR, one entry per CDR3 protein. The sample shows around 210,000 distinct CDR3 sequences, about two thirds of them seen only once. Alongside blood RNA obtained from unsorted whole blood, germline DNA was also extracted. Surgery was preceded by the collection of roughly 4 milliliters of peripheral blood. As to this clonotype: A much larger clone lies a single base off, so this may be a read error.

The CDR3 is made up of 15 amino acids. V lost 5 bases, J lost 6 bases, and 19 bases lay in between. The source of this sequence is a woman in her sixties with primary liver carcinoma and hepatitis B virus infection. The specimen was peripheral blood. The rearrangement uses TRBV12-3 or TRBV12-4 and TRBJ2-5; weak D call: TRBD1 (5 bases). The DNA of the CDR3 is TGTGCCAGCAGTCCACAACAGGTGGTATATAAGACCCAGTACTTC. This codes for CASSPQQVVYKTQYF.